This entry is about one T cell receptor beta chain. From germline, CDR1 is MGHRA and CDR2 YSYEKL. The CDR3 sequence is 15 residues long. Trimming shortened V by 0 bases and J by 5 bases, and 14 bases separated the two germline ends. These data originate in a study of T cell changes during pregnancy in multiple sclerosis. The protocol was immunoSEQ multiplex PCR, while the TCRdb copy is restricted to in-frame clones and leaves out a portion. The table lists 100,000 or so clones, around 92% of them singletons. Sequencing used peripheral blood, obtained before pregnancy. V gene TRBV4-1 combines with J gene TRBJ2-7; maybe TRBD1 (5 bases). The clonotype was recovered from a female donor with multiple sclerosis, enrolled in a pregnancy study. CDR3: CASSQDIQEMDEQYF. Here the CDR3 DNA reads TGCGCCAGCAGCCAAGATATACAGGAGATGGACGAGCAGTACTTC.